This T cell receptor (beta chain) was documented in a study of blood T cell repertoires in COVID-19. As for the study in general: Acute and convalescent COVID-19 samples came from the United States, Italy and Spain.

Generated by immunoSEQ multiplex PCR, the TCRdb table keeps only in-frame clones and is missing some. The sample has over 200,000 clones; under 90% are singletons. Each participant's cohort was designated according to participant-reported clinical history. Symptom resolution, clearance, or two negative PCRs marked donors in Cohort 3 as recovered. Germline loops: CDR1 DFQATT, CDR2 SNEGSKA (reference sequence). The CDR3 contains 15 residues. V was clipped by 3 bases and J by 3 bases, with 18 bases between them. The material sequenced was PBMCs or T cells enriched from blood (not recorded which). The receptor was isolated from a man aged 55 to 70 who had recovered from COVID-19. This rearrangement joins TRBV20-1 to TRBJ2-7, with D maybe TRBD2 (7 bases). The CDR3: CSASSGGLSFYEQYF. The DNA for the CDR3 is TGCAGTGCTAGTTCGGGGGGCCTTAGTTTCTACGAGCAGTACTTC.